Listed here are 24 T cell receptor beta chains from one sample, sequenced in a study of blood T cell repertoires in COVID-19. Repertoires were generated with immunoSEQ multiplex PCR, while TCRdb's copy carries only in-frame clones and drops some. The sample has around 120,000 clones, 79% seen once. Sequencing was done on a sample of peripheral blood. These receptors all stem from a woman older than 75 with acute or convalescent COVID-19.

This rearrangement joins TRBV10-3 to TRBJ1-5; possible D gene TRBD1, 6 bases. The CDR3 covers 16 residues. The germline gives CDR1 ENHRY, CDR2 SYGVKD. Trimming stripped 6 bases from V and 0 bases from J, with 15 bases between. In nucleotides, the CDR3 is TGTGCCATCAGCCGGACAGCCGATTATAGCAATCAGCCCCAGCATTTT. Protein: CAISRTADYSNQPQHF.

The chain links TRBV2 to TRBJ2-7, with 9 nucleotides matching TRBD1. The V gene end was trimmed by 11 bases and the J gene end by 5 bases; junction bases not matched to a gene: 10. Germline loops: CDR1 SNHLY, CDR2 FYNNEI. The length of the CDR3 is 13 residues. The CDR3 reads CAGGGQGPHEQYF. The CDR3, as DNA: TGTGCCGGGGGGGGACAGGGACCCCACGAGCAGTACTTC.

The chain joins TRBV29-1 to TRBJ2-7; tentative D call: TRBD2 (5 bases). Germline V gene sequence: CDR1 SQVTM, CDR2 ANQGSEA. The CDR3 extends over 12 amino acids. Between the trimmed V and J ends, which lost 4 bases and 2 bases, there was a span of 9 bases. The CDR3: CSVGLGAYEQYF. CDR3 bases: TGCAGCGTTGGGCTCGGGGCCTACGAGCAGTACTTC.

The V gene is TRBV3-1 (or the pseudogene TRBV3-2), the J gene TRBJ1-2; 8 bases match TRBD1. This CDR3 is built from 15 residues. The V gene end was trimmed by 4 bases and the J gene end by 4 bases; junction bases not matched to a gene: 8. Germline V gene sequence: CDR1 LGHDT, CDR2 YNNKEL (reference sequence). The CDR3 DNA reads TGTGCCAGCAGCCTGCAGACAGGGGTTGGCTATGGCTACACCTTC. Translation: CASSLQTGVGYGYTF.

The rearrangement uses TRBV14 and TRBJ2-3; 7 bases match TRBD2. The CDR3 is made up of 13 amino acids. After removal of 1 base from V and 5 bases from J, the junction contained 0 bases not matched to a gene. The germline gives CDR1 SGHDN, CDR2 FVKESK. As DNA, the CDR3 is TGTGCCAGCAGCCAAGCGGGGGGAGATACGCAGTATTTT. Translated, it gives CASSQAGGDTQYF.

V usage is TRBV19 and J usage is TRBJ1-1; TRBD1 matches 10 bases. V shed 5 bases, J shed 6 bases, and the junction held 9 bases outside the gene matches. The CDR3 consists of 15 residues. Germline assignment: CDR1 LNHDA and CDR2 SQIVND (reference sequence). CDR3 coding DNA: TGTGCCAGTAGTCCAGGGACAGGGGTCTCCGCTGAAGCTTTCTTT. Translated: CASSPGTGVSAEAFF.

Only a few counts were recorded for this clone. V usage is TRBV6-2 or TRBV6-3 and J usage is TRBJ1-4; TRBD1 agrees at 9 bases. Germline V gene data show CDR1 as MNHEY and CDR2 as SVGEGT. The CDR3 has 17 amino acids. Germline trimming cut 6 bases from V and 0 bases from J; bases unmatched to any gene: 8. The CDR3 DNA sequence: TGTGCCAGCAGCCGGACAGGGGCCCGAGCAACTAATGAAAAACTGTTTTTT. It specifies CASSRTGARATNEKLFF.

This clone appeared a few times. The chain combines TRBV7-8 with TRBJ2-7; 10 nucleotides align to TRBD1. J lost 3 bases, V lost 5 bases, and 4 bases had no gene match. This CDR3 contains 14 residues. Germline lookup yields CDR1 SGHVS and CDR2 FQNEAQ. The DNA of the CDR3 is TGTGCCAGCAGCATGACAGGGGGCGGCTACGAGCAGTACTTC. Protein: CASSMTGGGYEQYF.

The rearrangement joins TRBV19 to TRBJ1-2; the match to TRBD1 covers 7 bases. Germline CDR1 and CDR2: LNHDA and SQIVND (reference sequence). V dropped 7 bases and J dropped 5; count of bases not matched to a gene: 7. This CDR3 spans 13 amino acids. CDR3 sequence reads: CASKVPQGYGYTF. The CDR3 DNA reads TGTGCCAGTAAGGTTCCACAGGGGTATGGCTACACCTTC.

This clone was counted once. This chain connects TRBV7-8 to TRBJ2-2, with D possibly TRBD2 on 5 matching bases. Germline V gene sequence: CDR1 SGHVS, CDR2 FQNEAQ. CDR3 length: 15 amino acids. The V end was cut by 3 bases, the J end by 4 bases, with 12 bases between. Written as DNA, the CDR3 is TGTGCCAGCAGCTTTGGGAGTGGTCTCACCGGGGAGCTGTTTTTT. It is translated as CASSFGSGLTGELFF.

The sample holds one count of this clone. The V and J genes are TRBV5-1 and TRBJ1-3, with a tentative D call TRBD1 (5 bases). Germline CDR1 and CDR2: SGHRS and YFSETQ. The V end was cut by 2 bases, the J end by 1 base, with 13 bases between. The CDR3 is 16 amino acids. The CDR3 DNA sequence: TGCGCCAGCAGCTTCACCCTGACAGAATCTGGAAACACCATATATTTT. This sequence encodes CASSFTLTESGNTIYF. The full variable domain, completed using reference TRBV5-1 and TRBJ1-3, is KAGVTQTPRYLIKTRGQQVTLSCSPISGHRSVSWYQQTPGQGLQFLFEYFSETQRNKGNFPGRFSGRQFSNSRSEMNVSTLELGDSALYLCASSFTLTESGNTIYFGEGSWLTVV.

J is TRBJ1-1 and V is TRBV3-1 (or the pseudogene TRBV3-2), with unresolved D. V lost 4 bases and J 0 bases, leaving 12 bases between the germline ends. Germline CDR1 LGHDT, CDR2 YNNKEL (reference sequence). The CDR3 loop spans 15 amino acids. The CDR3 spells CASSPLGQMNTEAFF. The DNA of the CDR3 is TGTGCCAGCAGCCCGTTGGGCCAAATGAACACTGAAGCTTTCTTT.

The V and J genes are TRBV6-2 or TRBV6-3 and TRBJ1-1; no reliable D call. Looked up from germline, CDR1 is MNHEY and CDR2 is SVGEGT. This CDR3 spans 13 amino acids. The V gene lost 2 bases and the J gene lost 8 bases, with 12 bases spanning the gap. The CDR3 loop is CASSYLREPEAFF. The CDR3 DNA reads as TGTGCCAGCAGTTACCTGAGGGAGCCCGAAGCTTTCTTT.

The chain recombines TRBV9 with TRBJ2-3, with TRBD2 identical over 12 bases. CDR1 and CDR2 (germline): SGDLS, YYNGEE. CDR3 length: 16 amino acids. J lost 0 bases, V lost 3 bases, and 2 bases had no gene match. The CDR3 region has the DNA TGTGCCAGCAGCGAGACTAGCGGGGGTAGCACAGATACGCAGTATTTT. Translated, it gives CASSETSGGSTDTQYF.

The chain joins TRBV7-6 to TRBJ2-3; no reliable D call. Germline V gives CDR1 SGHVS, CDR2 FNYEAQ. The CDR3 spans 15 residues. Trimming cost V 5 bases and J 0 bases, with 12 bases left between them. The CDR3: CASSPLISSTDTQYF. In DNA form, the CDR3 reads TGTGCCAGCAGCCCCCTAATCTCTAGCACAGATACGCAGTATTTT.

V gene TRBV5-1 combines with J gene TRBJ2-7; TRBD1 matches 7 bases. Germline trimming cut 6 bases from V and 1 base from J; bases unmatched to any gene: 7. Per germline, CDR1 SGHRS and CDR2 YFSETQ. The CDR3 length is 14 residues. CDR3 bases: TGCGCCAGCAAAGGGACAGCCGGATCCTACGAGCAGTACTTC. Its protein is CASKGTAGSYEQYF.

This chain links TRBV7-2 with TRBJ2-3; D gene uncertain. Germline V gene sequence: CDR1 SGHTA, CDR2 FQGNSA. Trimming stripped 2 bases from V and 4 bases from J, with 7 bases between. The CDR3 sequence is 13 residues long. Here the CDR3 reads CASSLQVPDTQYF. CDR3 coding DNA: TGTGCCAGCAGCTTACAGGTCCCAGATACGCAGTATTTT.

The chain is built from TRBV6-5 and TRBJ1-2; 8 bases are a match to TRBD1. This CDR3 contains 13 residues. The J segment lost 5 bases and the V segment lost 6 bases, leaving 5 bases of the junction unmatched. The V gene's germline CDR1 is MNHEY and CDR2 SVGAGI. In DNA form, the CDR3 reads TGTGCCAGCAGACCTCAGGGGGCATATGGCTACACCTTC. It is translated as CASRPQGAYGYTF.

The CDR3 loop is CASSQVPLDSSYGYTF. The CDR3 DNA is TGCGCCAGCAGCCAAGTCCCCCTCGACAGTAGCTATGGCTACACCTTC. This chain uses TRBV4-1 with TRBJ1-2; D may be TRBD1 (5 bases). Germline values: CDR1 MGHRA, CDR2 YSYEKL. The CDR3 has 16 amino acids. V was trimmed by 1 base and J by 4 bases, leaving 16 bases between them.

This chain joins TRBV11-3 and TRBJ2-3; the D is unclear. Between the trimmed V and J ends, which lost 4 bases and 6 bases, there was a span of 14 bases. This CDR3 is 14 amino acids long. Germline V CDR1 and CDR2: SGHNT, YENEEA. CDR3 loop: CASSSRSPPDTQYF. DNA for the CDR3: TGTGCCAGCAGCTCCCGGTCGCCGCCGGATACGCAGTATTTT.

The chain uses TRBV12-5 and TRBJ1-3; 8 bases agree with TRBD1. CDR3 length: 14 residues. Trimming removed 6 bases from V and 5 bases from J; junction bases left unmatched: 6. CDR1 is LGHNT and CDR2 is FRNRAP in the germline V gene. The CDR3 is CASGAGTGRNTIYF. The CDR3 DNA sequence: TGTGCTAGTGGGGCCGGGACAGGCAGAAACACCATATATTTT.

Here the CDR3 reads CASSTTSGVNQPQHF. CDR3 sequence (DNA): TGTGCCAGTAGTACCACCTCGGGGGTTAATCAGCCCCAGCATTTT. The chain recombines TRBV19 with TRBJ1-5, with D perhaps matching TRBD1 (5 bases). V gave up 4 bases and J gave up 4 bases, with 14 bases separating them. The CDR3 has 15 residues. From germline, CDR1 is LNHDA and CDR2 SQIVND (reference sequence). Drawing the rest from reference TRBV19 and TRBJ1-5, the complete variable domain is DGGITQSPKYLFRKEGQNVTLSCEQNLNHDAMYWYRQDPGQGLRLIYYSQIVNDFQKGDIAEGYSVSREKKESFPLTVTSAQKNPTAFYLCASSTTSGVNQPQHFGDGTRLSIL.

V is TRBV2 and J is TRBJ2-7; the D gene is possibly TRBD1 (6 bases). The germline V gene has CDR1 SNHLY and CDR2 FYNNEI. This CDR3 region has 13 residues. V was trimmed by 3 bases and J by 7 bases, leaving 13 bases between them. CDR3 nucleotides: TGTGCCAGCAGTGACAGGGGATTGGGAGAGCAGTACTTC. It yields the protein CASSDRGLGEQYF.

V is TRBV6-4 and J is TRBJ1-1, with a weak D call TRBD1 (5 bases). The germline CDR1 and CDR2 sequences are MRHNA and SNTAGT. Trimming removed 7 bases from V and 6 bases from J, with 27 bases in between. The CDR3 extends over 17 amino acids. CDR3 in amino acids: CASNKVSRAGKNSEAFF. The DNA of the CDR3 is TGTGCCAGCAATAAGGTAAGCAGGGCGGGGAAAAACTCTGAAGCTTTCTTT.